This T cell receptor (beta chain) was captured in a study of blood T cell repertoires in COVID-19. Looking at the study overall: Collection of acute and convalescent COVID-19 samples took place in the United States, Italy and Spain. The cDNA or gDNA used as material had been derived from T cells, B-cell-depleted T cells, or PBMCs.

Study processing details: Counts of nucleated cells, estimated from reference gene primer amplification, were obtained. Assay: immunoSEQ multiplex PCR; the TCRdb copy retains only in-frame clones and omits some. The V and J calls and clone size were taken over from that table, and D and trimming were inferred from the DNA. The sample records 230,000 or so clones, around 80% being singletons. Sequencing was performed on peripheral blood. The receptor was derived from a woman aged 40 to 50 who had recovered from COVID-19.

CDR3 loop: CASSIGGDGWNTEAFF. CDR3 in DNA: TGTGCCAGTAGTATAGGCGGAGATGGGTGGAACACTGAAGCTTTCTTT. This chain connects TRBV19 to TRBJ1-1; no firm D call. The germline CDR1 and CDR2 sequences are LNHDA and SQIVND (reference sequence). V was trimmed by 1 base and J by 1 base, leaving 13 bases between them. The CDR3 is 16 residues long.